Below, 10 T cell receptor beta chains from the same sample are listed, as sequenced in a study of OX40 agonist ivuxolimab in advanced cancers. The library came from the immunoSEQ multiplex PCR assay. The immuneACCESS repertoire file appears here via TCRdb, limited to in-frame rearrangements. These files lack a portion of the clones; in checked studies, under half of the deficit traces to unresolved V genes, and the cause of the others is not known. The sample records around 39,000 clones, roughly 82% of which are singletons. The ten top clones hold 1.8% of the sample. The sample here was CD4+ or CD8+ T cells sorted from blood, taken in a trial of the OX40 agonist ivuxolimab. The origin of the receptors is an adult with an advanced solid tumor such as melanoma, head and neck, liver or kidney cancer.

This clone was detected once. CDR3 in amino acids: CASSYSPPVEPQHF. Written as DNA, the CDR3 is TGTGCCAGCAGTTACTCTCCGCCTGTGGAGCCCCAGCATTTT. The rearrangement uses TRBV6-5 and TRBJ1-5; D is unresolved. V was shortened by 0 bases and J by 8 bases, with 11 bases between the two germline ends. The CDR3 consists of 14 residues. Germline V gene data show CDR1 as MNHEY and CDR2 as SVGAGI.

The gene calls are TRBV2 and TRBJ1-3; a weak D match, TRBD1 (5 bases). The length of the CDR3 is 15 residues. V shed 5 bases and J shed 3 bases, with 14 bases lying between them. The germline V gene has CDR1 SNHLY and CDR2 FYNNEI. CDR3 nucleotide sequence: TGTGCCAGCAGTCCGCAGGGAGGAGGTGGAAACACCATATATTTT. It codes for CASSPQGGGGNTIYF.

The chain has TRBV7-9 and TRBJ1-6; D remains ambiguous. This CDR3 has 12 residues. CDR1 SEHNR and CDR2 FQNEAQ come from the germline V gene (reference sequence). Trimming took 3 bases from V and 10 from J, leaving 7 bases between them. CDR3 sequence reads: CASSFWGSPLHF. CDR3 nucleotides: TGTGCCAGCAGCTTTTGGGGATCACCCCTCCACTTT.

A few counts support this clone. The chain uses TRBV5-1 and TRBJ2-2; 10 nucleotides align to TRBD1. Germline CDR1 reads SGHRS; CDR2 reads YFSETQ. There are 15 residues in the CDR3. V gave up 3 bases and J gave up 7 bases; unmatched junction bases: 6. Here the CDR3 reads CASSWDRGSNGELFF. As DNA, the CDR3 is TGCGCCAGCAGCTGGGACAGGGGTAGTAACGGGGAGCTGTTTTTT. Variable domain in full (rest from reference TRBV5-1 and TRBJ2-2): KAGVTQTPRYLIKTRGQQVTLSCSPISGHRSVSWYQQTPGQGLQFLFEYFSETQRNKGNFPGRFSGRQFSNSRSEMNVSTLELGDSALYLCASSWDRGSNGELFFGEGSRLTVL.

This chain links TRBV7-2 with TRBJ2-7; D possibly corresponds to TRBD1 (6 bases). V shed 5 bases and J shed 3 bases, with 17 bases lying between them. Germline V gives CDR1 SGHTA, CDR2 FQGNSA. CDR3 size: 15 residues. CDR3 DNA sequence: TGTGCCAGCAGCCCCCGACAGGTATATCACTACGAGCAGTACTTC. Translated: CASSPRQVYHYEQYF.

V is TRBV4-3 and J is TRBJ2-5, with TRBD1 as a possible D gene (6 bases). The J call may be incorrect, as the DNA end agrees better with TRBJ2-7. CDR1 is LGHNA and CDR2 is YSLEER in the germline V gene. This CDR3 region has 14 residues. Here the CDR3 DNA reads TGCGCCAGCAGCCAAGATCGGGGACACTTCGAGCAGTACTTC. Amino acid sequence: CASSQDRGHFEQYF.

This chain connects TRBV7-2 to TRBJ2-3; D might be TRBD1 (6 bases). Germline values: CDR1 SGHTA, CDR2 FQGNSA. The length of the CDR3 is 17 residues. Trimming left V 2 bases short and J 2 bases short, with 17 bases between. The CDR3 bases are TGTGCCAGCAGCTTATTGTCGGCAAGGGGGTTCACAGATACGCAGTATTTT. This sequence encodes CASSLLSARGFTDTQYF.

The chain links TRBV7-8 to TRBJ2-7, with D perhaps TRBD1 (6 bases). V was pared by 7 bases and J by 2 bases, with 21 bases between. The length of the CDR3 is 16 residues. Germline V gene sequence: CDR1 SGHVS, CDR2 FQNEAQ. CDR3 sequence: CASTPGGAGAPYEQYF. The CDR3 DNA is TGTGCCAGCACCCCGGGTGGGGCAGGGGCACCCTACGAGCAGTACTTC.

V gene TRBV18 combines with J gene TRBJ2-6; D is unclear. Germline V gene lookup returns CDR1 KGHSH and CDR2 LQKENI. The CDR3 is 16 amino acids. The V end was cut by 1 base, the J end by 0 bases, with 7 bases between. CDR3 sequence reads: CASSPLGNSGANVLTF. CDR3 DNA: TGTGCCAGCTCACCACTTGGCAACTCTGGGGCCAACGTCCTGACTTTC. The variable domain in full, completed from reference TRBV18 and TRBJ2-6, reads NAGVMQNPRHLVRRRGQEARLRCSPMKGHSHVYWYRQLPEEGLKFMVYLQKENIIDESGMPKERFSAEFPKEGPSILRIQQVVRGDSAAYFCASSPLGNSGANVLTFGAGSRLTVL.

The chain couples TRBV15 to TRBJ1-4; D may be TRBD1 (6 bases). V was pared by 4 bases and J by 1 base, with 7 bases between. Germline-derived CDR1 and CDR2 are LNHNV and YYDKDF (reference sequence). This CDR3 comprises 14 residues. CDR3 loop: CATSKGQTNEKLFF. The CDR3, as DNA: TGTGCCACCAGCAAGGGACAAACTAATGAAAAACTGTTTTTT.